Described below is a single T cell receptor (beta chain) sequence and its context. TCRdb recomputed calls from the RT-PCR reads with MiXCR, one row per CDR3 protein. This sample yields some 540,000 distinct CDR3 sequences, of which approximately 20% are seen a single time; around 2.8% belongs to the top ten. These data belong to a study of response to subunit inactivated influenza vaccine. Germline values: CDR1 ENHRY, CDR2 SYGVKD. This CDR3 has 14 residues. V was clipped by 6 bases and J by 4 bases, with 12 bases between them. This same sample was also part of a study on T cells expressing NK-cell markers. Per that paper: TCR beta libraries carry UMIs added by 5'RACE template switching. A handful of donors showed these clonotypes also leading the CD3+CD56-NKG2C+ fraction.

The sequence came from a man over 45 who received an inactivated influenza vaccine. Here the sequenced sample was CD4+ T cells sorted from PBMCs, taken 12 days after vaccination. This chain joins TRBV10-3 and TRBJ2-2; TRBD2 might be the D (7 bases). The CDR3: CAIRGGASTGELFF. CDR3 nucleotides: TGTGCCATCAGGGGGGGGGCGAGCACCGGGGAGCTGTTTTTT.